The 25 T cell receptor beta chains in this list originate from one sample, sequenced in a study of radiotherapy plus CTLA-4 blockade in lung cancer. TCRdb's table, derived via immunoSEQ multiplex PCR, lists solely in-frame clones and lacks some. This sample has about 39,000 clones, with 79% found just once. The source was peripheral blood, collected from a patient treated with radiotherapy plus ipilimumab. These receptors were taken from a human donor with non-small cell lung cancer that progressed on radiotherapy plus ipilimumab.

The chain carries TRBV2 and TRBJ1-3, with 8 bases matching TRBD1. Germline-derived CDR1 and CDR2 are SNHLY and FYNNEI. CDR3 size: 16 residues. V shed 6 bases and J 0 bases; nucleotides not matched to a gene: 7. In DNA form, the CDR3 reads TGTGCCAGCAGGCCCGGACAGGGACACTCTGGAAACACCATATATTTT. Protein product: CASRPGQGHSGNTIYF.

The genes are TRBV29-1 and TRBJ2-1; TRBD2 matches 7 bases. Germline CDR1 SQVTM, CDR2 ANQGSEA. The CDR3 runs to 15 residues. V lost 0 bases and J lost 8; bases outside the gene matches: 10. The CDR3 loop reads CSVEDRGGRRDEQFF. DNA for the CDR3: TGCAGCGTTGAAGATCGGGGAGGGCGGAGGGATGAGCAGTTCTTC.

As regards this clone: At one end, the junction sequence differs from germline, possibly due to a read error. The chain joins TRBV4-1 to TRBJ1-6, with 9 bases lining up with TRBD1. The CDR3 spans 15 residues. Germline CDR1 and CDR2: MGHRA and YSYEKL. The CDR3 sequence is CASSQGDRDNSPLHF. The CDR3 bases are TGCGCCAGCAGCCAAGGGGACAGGGATAACTCACCCCTCCACTTT.

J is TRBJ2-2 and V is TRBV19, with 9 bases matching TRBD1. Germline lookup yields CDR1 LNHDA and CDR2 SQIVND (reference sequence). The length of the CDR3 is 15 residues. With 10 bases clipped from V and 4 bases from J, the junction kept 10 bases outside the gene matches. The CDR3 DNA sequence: TGTGCCACGGGACAGGGAGGACCTGGCACCGGGGAGCTGTTTTTT. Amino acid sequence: CATGQGGPGTGELFF.

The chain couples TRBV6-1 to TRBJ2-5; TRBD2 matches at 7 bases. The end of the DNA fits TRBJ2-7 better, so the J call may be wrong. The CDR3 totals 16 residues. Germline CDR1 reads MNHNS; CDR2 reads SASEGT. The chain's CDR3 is CASSEGTSGASYEQYF. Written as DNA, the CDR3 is TGTGCCAGCAGTGAAGGTACGAGCGGGGCCTCCTACGAGCAGTACTTC.

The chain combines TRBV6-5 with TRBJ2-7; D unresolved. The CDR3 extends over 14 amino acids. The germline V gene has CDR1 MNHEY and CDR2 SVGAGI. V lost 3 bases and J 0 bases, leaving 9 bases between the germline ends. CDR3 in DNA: TGTGCCAGCAGTTATTTGAGGAGCTCCTACGAGCAGTACTTC. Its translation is CASSYLRSSYEQYF.

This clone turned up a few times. The DNA for the CDR3 is TGTGCCACCAGCAGAGACCCTATCATACAGTACACTGAAGCTTTCTTT. Amino acid sequence: CATSRDPIIQYTEAFF. The genes are TRBV15 and TRBJ1-1, with D uncertain. V lost 0 bases, J lost 3 bases, and 14 bases lay in between. Per germline, CDR1 LNHNV and CDR2 YYDKDF (reference sequence). This CDR3 region has 16 residues.

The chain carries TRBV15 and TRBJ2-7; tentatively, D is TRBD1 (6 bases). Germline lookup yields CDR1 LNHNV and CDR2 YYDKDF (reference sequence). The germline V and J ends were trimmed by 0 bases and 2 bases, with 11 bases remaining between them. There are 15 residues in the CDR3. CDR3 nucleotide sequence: TGTGCCACCAGCAGAGAGGACAGCACAACCTACGAGCAGTACTTC. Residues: CATSREDSTTYEQYF. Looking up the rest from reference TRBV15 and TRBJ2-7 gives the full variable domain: DAMVIQNPRYQVTQFGKPVTLSCSQTLNHNVMYWYQQKSSQAPKLLFHYYDKDFNNEADTPDNFQSRRPNTSFCFLDIRSPGLGDTAMYLCATSREDSTTYEQYFGPGTRLTVT.

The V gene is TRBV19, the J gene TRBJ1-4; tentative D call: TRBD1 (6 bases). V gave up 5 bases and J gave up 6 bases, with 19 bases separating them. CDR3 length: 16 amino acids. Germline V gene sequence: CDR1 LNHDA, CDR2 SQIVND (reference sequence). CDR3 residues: CASSAPNRAGDEKLFF. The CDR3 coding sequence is TGTGCCAGTAGTGCCCCAAACAGGGCGGGGGATGAAAAACTGTTTTTT.

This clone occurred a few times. Written as DNA, the CDR3 is TGTGCCAGCTCAACCACGAGCATATTTGAAAAACTGTTTTTT. Protein: CASSTTSIFEKLFF. The V gene is TRBV18, the J gene TRBJ1-4; D is uncertain. Germline CDR1 KGHSH, CDR2 LQKENI. Trimming left V 5 bases short and J 7 bases short, with 14 bases between. The CDR3 covers 14 residues.

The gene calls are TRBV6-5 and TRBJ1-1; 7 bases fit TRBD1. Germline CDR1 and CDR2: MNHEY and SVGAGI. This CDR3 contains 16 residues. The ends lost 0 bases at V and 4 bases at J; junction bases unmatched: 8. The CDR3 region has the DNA TGTGCCAGCAGTTACTCTGAAGACAGGGCGGGCACTGAAGCTTTCTTT. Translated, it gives CASSYSEDRAGTEAFF.

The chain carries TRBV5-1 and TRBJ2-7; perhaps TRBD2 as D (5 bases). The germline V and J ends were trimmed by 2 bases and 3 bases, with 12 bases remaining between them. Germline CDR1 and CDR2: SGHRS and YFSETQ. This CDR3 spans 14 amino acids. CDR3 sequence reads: CASSLGGNNYEQYF. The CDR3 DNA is TGCGCCAGCAGCTTAGGAGGTAATAACTACGAGCAGTACTTC.

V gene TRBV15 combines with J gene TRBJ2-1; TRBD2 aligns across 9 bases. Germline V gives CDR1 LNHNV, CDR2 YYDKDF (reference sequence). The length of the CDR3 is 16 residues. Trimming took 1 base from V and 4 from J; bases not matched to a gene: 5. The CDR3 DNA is TGTGCCACCAGCAGAGGGTCTGCGGGGGGGTACAATGAGCAGTTCTTC. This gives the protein CATSRGSAGGYNEQFF.

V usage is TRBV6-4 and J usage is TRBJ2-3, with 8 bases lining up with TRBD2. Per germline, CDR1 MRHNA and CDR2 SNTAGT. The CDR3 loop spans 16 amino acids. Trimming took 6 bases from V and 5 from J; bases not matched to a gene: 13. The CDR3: CASSAGGLEGQDTQYF. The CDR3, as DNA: TGTGCCAGCAGCGCCGGGGGACTAGAGGGGCAAGATACGCAGTATTTT.

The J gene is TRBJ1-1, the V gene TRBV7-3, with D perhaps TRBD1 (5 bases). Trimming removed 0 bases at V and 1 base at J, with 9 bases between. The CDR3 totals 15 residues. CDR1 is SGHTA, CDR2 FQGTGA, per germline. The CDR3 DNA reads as TGTGCCAGCAGCTTAACGTTCGGGGGGAACACTGAAGCTTTCTTT. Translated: CASSLTFGGNTEAFF.

The CDR3, as DNA: TGTGCCAGCAGTTTTCCAGGGGTCAAGGGCACTGAAGCTTTCTTT. Protein: CASSFPGVKGTEAFF. V gene TRBV27 combines with J gene TRBJ1-1, with D perhaps matching TRBD1 (6 bases). CDR1 MNHEY and CDR2 SMNVEV come from the germline V gene (reference sequence). Between the trimmed V and J ends, which lost 3 bases and 4 bases, there was a span of 15 bases. The length of the CDR3 is 15 residues.

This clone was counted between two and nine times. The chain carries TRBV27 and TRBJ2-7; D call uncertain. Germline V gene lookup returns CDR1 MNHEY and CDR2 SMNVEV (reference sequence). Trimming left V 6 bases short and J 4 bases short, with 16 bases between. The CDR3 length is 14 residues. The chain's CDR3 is CASSLLSSGYEQYF. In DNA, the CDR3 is TGTGCCAGCAGCCTTCTAAGTTCCGGTTACGAGCAGTACTTC.

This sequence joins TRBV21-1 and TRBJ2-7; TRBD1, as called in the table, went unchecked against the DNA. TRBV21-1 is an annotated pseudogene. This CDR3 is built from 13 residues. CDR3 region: CATYRGRAYEQYF. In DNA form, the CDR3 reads TGTGCCACCTACAGGGGACGGGCCTACGAGCAGTACTTC.

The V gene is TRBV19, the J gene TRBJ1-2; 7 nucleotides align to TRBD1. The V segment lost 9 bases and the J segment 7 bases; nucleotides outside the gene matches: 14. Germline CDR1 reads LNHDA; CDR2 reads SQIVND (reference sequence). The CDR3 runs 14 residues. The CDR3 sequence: CASGHTDRVSGYTF. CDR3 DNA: TGTGCCAGCGGCCATACCGACAGGGTCTCTGGCTACACCTTC. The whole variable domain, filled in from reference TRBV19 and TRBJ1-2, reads DGGITQSPKYLFRKEGQNVTLSCEQNLNHDAMYWYRQDPGQGLRLIYYSQIVNDFQKGDIAEGYSVSREKKESFPLTVTSAQKNPTAFYLCASGHTDRVSGYTFGSGTRLTVV.

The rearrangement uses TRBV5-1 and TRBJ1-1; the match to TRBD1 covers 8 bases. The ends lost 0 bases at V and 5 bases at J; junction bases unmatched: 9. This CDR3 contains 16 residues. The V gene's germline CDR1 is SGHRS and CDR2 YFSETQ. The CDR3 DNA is TGCGCCAGCAGCTTGGAGGGCGGACAGGGATGGACTGAAGCTTTCTTT. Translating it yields CASSLEGGQGWTEAFF.

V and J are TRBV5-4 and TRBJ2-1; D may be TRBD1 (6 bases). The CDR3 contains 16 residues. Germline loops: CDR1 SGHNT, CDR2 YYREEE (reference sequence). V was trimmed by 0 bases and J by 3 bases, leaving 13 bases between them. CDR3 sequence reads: CASSLGGPGVYNEQFF. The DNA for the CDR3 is TGTGCCAGCAGCTTGGGCGGGCCAGGGGTCTACAATGAGCAGTTCTTC.

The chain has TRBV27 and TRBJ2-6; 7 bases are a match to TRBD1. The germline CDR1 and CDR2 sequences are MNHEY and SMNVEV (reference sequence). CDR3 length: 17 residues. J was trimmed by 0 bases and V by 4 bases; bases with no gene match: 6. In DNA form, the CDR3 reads TGTGCCAGCAGTTCGGGACAGACTATCTCTGGGGCCAACGTCCTGACTTTC. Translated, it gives CASSSGQTISGANVLTF. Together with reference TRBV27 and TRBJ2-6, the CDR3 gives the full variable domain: EAQVTQNPRYLITVTGKKLTVTCSQNMNHEYMSWYRQDPGLGLRQIYYSMNVEVTDKGDVPEGYKVSRKEKRNFPLILESPSPNQTSLYFCASSSGQTISGANVLTFGAGSRLTVL.

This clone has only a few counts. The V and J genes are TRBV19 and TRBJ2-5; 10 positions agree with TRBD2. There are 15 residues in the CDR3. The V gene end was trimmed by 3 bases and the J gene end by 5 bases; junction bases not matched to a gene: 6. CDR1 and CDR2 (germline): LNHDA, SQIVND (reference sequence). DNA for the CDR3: TGTGCCAGTAGTATGACAGCGGGGGGGCACGAGACCCAGTACTTC. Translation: CASSMTAGGHETQYF.

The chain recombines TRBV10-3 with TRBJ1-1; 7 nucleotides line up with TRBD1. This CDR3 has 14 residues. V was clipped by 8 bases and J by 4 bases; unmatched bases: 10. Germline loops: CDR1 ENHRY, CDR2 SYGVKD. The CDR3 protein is CAISPGQSRTEAFF. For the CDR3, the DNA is TGTGCCATCTCCCCGGGACAGAGTCGCACTGAAGCTTTCTTT.

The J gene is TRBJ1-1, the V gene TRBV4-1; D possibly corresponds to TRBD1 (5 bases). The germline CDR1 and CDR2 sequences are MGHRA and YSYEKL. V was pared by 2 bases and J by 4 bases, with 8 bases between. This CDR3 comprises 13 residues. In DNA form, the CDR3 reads TGCGCCAGCAGCCAATCTAGGGGCACTGAAGCTTTCTTT. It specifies CASSQSRGTEAFF.